These T cell receptor beta chains were read from a single sample in a study of OX40 agonist ivuxolimab in advanced cancers. Repertoires were generated with immunoSEQ multiplex PCR, while TCRdb's copy carries only in-frame clones and drops some. The sample lists tens of thousands of clones; 80% to 85% were seen once. Sequencing used CD4+ or CD8+ T cells sorted from blood, obtained in a trial of the OX40 agonist ivuxolimab. All receptors derive from an adult with an advanced solid tumor such as melanoma, head and neck, liver or kidney cancer. Both conserved end residues are part of each CDR3. The D gene is left open where the match is weak. Not every row has a clone size; where given, it reads once, few, many or a size class.

D: -; J: TRBJ1-5; size: once; V: TRBV19; DNA: TGTGCCAGTACCGCCGCGGCCTACAGGGCCCAGCATTTT; CDR3: CASTAAAYRAQHF
D: TRBD1; J: TRBJ2-1; size: -; V: TRBV5-1; DNA: TGCGCCAGCAGCCCCTGGACAGGGGGCGGGGAGCAGTTCTTC; CDR3: CASSPWTGGGEQFF
D: TRBD1; J: TRBJ2-7; size: -; V: TRBV7-8; DNA: TGTGCCAGCAGCACTGGGGACAGGGGCCTCGCCTACGAGCAGTACTTC; CDR3: CASSTGDRGLAYEQYF
D: -; J: TRBJ2-1; size: -; V: TRBV21-1; DNA: TGTGCCAGCAGCATTCCGGGACAGGGTGGATACAATGAGCAGTTCTTC; CDR3: CASSIPGQGGYNEQFF
D: TRBD1; J: TRBJ1-1; size: -; V: TRBV27; DNA: TGTGCCAGCAGCCAAGACAGGGGGTGGAACACTGAAGCTTTCTTT; CDR3: CASSQDRGWNTEAFF
D: TRBD2; J: TRBJ2-1; size: -; V: TRBV5-1; DNA: TGCGCCAGCAGCTTCAGGACTAGCATTACTTACAATGAGCAGTTCTTC; CDR3: CASSFRTSITYNEQFF
D: -; J: TRBJ2-2; size: -; V: TRBV5-3; DNA: TGTGCCAGAAGCTTGCGAACAGGGCTGGCCGGGGAGCTGTTTTTT; CDR3: CARSLRTGLAGELFF
D: -; J: TRBJ1-1; size: -; V: TRBV20-1; DNA: TGCAGTGCTCCGGGTAGTACTGAAGCTTTCTTT; CDR3: CSAPGSTEAFF
D: -; J: TRBJ1-1; size: -; V: TRBV27; DNA: TGTGCCAGCAGTTTAATCGGGGCTCTGAACACTGAAGCTTTCTTT; CDR3: CASSLIGALNTEAFF
D: -; J: TRBJ2-1; size: -; V: TRBV9; DNA: TGTGCCAGCAGCGTAGCCCCGGGGAGCGGAGGCTCCTACAATGAGCAGTTCTTC; CDR3: CASSVAPGSGGSYNEQFF
D: TRBD1; J: TRBJ2-4; size: -; V: TRBV27; DNA: TGTGCCAGCAGTTTGCGGCAGGGGGAGACCAAAAACATTCAGTACTTC; CDR3: CASSLRQGETKNIQYF
D: TRBD1; J: TRBJ2-7; size: -; V: TRBV27; DNA: TGTGCCAGCAGTTTTGGACAGGGCTACGAGCAGTACTTC; CDR3: CASSFGQGYEQYF
D: -; J: TRBJ1-3; size: -; V: TRBV9; DNA: TGTGCCAGCAGCGTACAGGGTAGTTCTGGAAACACCATATATTTT; CDR3: CASSVQGSSGNTIYF
D: -; J: TRBJ1-2; size: -; V: TRBV2; DNA: TGTGCCAGCACCTCCGGGGAGTTAGCTAACTATGGCTACACCTTC; CDR3: CASTSGELANYGYTF
D: -; J: TRBJ2-5; size: -; V: TRBV5-6; DNA: TGTGCCAGCAGCTGGGGGAGCCAAGAGACCCAGTACTTC; CDR3: CASSWGSQETQYF
D: TRBD1; J: TRBJ2-7; size: -; V: TRBV7-9; DNA: TGTGCCAGCAGCTTAGCTGAGGGGGCATCCTTGTACGAGCAGTACTTC; CDR3: CASSLAEGASLYEQYF
D: -; J: TRBJ1-1; size: -; V: TRBV7-3; DNA: TGTGCCAGCAGCCCCGGGGGGAACACTGAAGCTTTCTTT; CDR3: CASSPGGNTEAFF
D: -; J: TRBJ2-7; size: -; V: TRBV27; DNA: TGTGCCAGCAGGGCAAGCTACGAGCAGTACTTC; CDR3: CASRASYEQYF
D: -; J: TRBJ2-1; size: -; V: TRBV2; DNA: TGTGCCAGCAGTGGGAGGGTGAATGAGCAGTTCTTC; CDR3: CASSGRVNEQFF
D: -; J: TRBJ2-1; size: -; V: TRBV7-9; DNA: TGTGCCAGCAGCTTAGACGGCAATGAGCAGTTCTTC; CDR3: CASSLDGNEQFF
D: -; J: TRBJ1-1; size: few; V: TRBV4-1; DNA: TGCGCCAGCAGCCATGGAGATAGGGAAGCTTTCTTT; CDR3: CASSHGDREAFF
D: -; J: TRBJ2-3; size: -; V: TRBV7-9; DNA: TGTGCCAGCAGCTTCGGACTTATCCCAGATACGCAGTATTTT; CDR3: CASSFGLIPDTQYF
D: -; J: TRBJ1-4; size: -; V: TRBV5-5; DNA: TGTGCCAGCAGCTACGGACAACCTGCAACTAATGAAAAACTGTTTTTT; CDR3: CASSYGQPATNEKLFF
D: -; J: TRBJ2-4; size: -; V: TRBV4-1; DNA: TGCGCCAGCAGCCAACTCGTAGGGGCGCCGGACATTCAGTACTTC; CDR3: CASSQLVGAPDIQYF